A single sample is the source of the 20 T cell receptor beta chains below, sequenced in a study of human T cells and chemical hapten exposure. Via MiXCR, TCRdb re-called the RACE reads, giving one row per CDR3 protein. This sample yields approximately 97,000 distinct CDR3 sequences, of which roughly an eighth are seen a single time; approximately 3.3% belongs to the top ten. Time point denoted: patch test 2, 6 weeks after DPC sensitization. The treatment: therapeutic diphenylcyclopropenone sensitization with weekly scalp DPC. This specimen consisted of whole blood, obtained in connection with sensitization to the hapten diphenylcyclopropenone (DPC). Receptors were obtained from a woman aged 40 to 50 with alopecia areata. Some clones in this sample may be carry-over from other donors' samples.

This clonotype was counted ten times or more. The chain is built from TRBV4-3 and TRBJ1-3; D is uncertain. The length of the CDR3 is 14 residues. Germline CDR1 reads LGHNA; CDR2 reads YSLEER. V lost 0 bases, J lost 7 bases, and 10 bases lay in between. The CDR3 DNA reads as TGCGCCAGCAGCCAAGATTTGGCGGGCAACACCATATATTTT. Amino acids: CASSQDLAGNTIYF.

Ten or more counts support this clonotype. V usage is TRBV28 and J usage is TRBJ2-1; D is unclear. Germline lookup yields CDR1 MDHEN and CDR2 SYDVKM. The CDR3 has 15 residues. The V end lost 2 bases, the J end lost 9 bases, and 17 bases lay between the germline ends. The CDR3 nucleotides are TGTGCCAGCAGTTTACCCGGGCCCGGATCGGGTGAGCAGTTCTTC. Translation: CASSLPGPGSGEQFF.

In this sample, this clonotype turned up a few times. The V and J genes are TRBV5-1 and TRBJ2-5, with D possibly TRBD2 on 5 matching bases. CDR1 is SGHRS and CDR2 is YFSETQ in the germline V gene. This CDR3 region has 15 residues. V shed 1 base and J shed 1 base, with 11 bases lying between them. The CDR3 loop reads CASSLIGVGQETQYF. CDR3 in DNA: TGCGCCAGCAGCTTGATCGGGGTCGGCCAAGAGACCCAGTACTTC.

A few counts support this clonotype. The CDR3 DNA sequence: TGTGCCAGCAGTTCAAGAAACACCATATATTTT. It codes for CASSSRNTIYF. J is TRBJ1-3 and V is TRBV6-5; no clear D. Trimming stripped 4 bases from V and 5 bases from J, with 3 bases between. CDR1 MNHEY and CDR2 SVGAGI come from the germline V gene. The CDR3 totals 11 residues.

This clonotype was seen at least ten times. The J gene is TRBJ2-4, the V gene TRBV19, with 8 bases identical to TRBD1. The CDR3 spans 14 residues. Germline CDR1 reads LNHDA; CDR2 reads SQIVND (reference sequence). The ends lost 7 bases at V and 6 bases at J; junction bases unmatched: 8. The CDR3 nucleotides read TGTGCCAGTAAGGGCACGGACAGGGCAAACATTCAGTACTTC. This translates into CASKGTDRANIQYF.

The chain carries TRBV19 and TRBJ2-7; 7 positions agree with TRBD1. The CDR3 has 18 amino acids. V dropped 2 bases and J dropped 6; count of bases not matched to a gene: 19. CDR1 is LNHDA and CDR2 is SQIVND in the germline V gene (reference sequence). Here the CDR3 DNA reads TGTGCCAGTAGTATACACGATATGACAGGGATGGCGCCGGGCGAGCAGTACTTC. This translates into CASSIHDMTGMAPGEQYF.

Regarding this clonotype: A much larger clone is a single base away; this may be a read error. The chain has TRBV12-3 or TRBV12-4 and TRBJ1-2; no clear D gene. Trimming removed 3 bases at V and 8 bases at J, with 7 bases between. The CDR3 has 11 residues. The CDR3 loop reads CASSFREGYTF. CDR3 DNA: TGTGCCAGCAGTTTTAGGGAAGGCTACACCTTC.

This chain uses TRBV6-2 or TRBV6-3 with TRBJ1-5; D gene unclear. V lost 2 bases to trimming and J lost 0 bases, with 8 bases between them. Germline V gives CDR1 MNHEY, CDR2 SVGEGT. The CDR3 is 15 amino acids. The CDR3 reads CASSYGGSSNQPQHF. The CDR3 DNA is TGTGCCAGCAGTTACGGTGGCAGTAGCAATCAGCCCCAGCATTTT.

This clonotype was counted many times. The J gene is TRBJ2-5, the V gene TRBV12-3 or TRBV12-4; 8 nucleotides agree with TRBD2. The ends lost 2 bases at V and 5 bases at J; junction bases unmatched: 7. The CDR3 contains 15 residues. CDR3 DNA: TGTGCCAGCAGTTTAAACGGGGGGGCCGAGGAGACCCAGTACTTC. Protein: CASSLNGGAEETQYF.

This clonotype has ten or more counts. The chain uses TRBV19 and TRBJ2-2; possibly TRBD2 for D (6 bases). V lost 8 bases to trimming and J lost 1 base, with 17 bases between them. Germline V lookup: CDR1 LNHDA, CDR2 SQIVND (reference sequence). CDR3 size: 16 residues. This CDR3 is CASCNGGLMNTGELFF. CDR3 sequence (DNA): TGTGCCAGTTGCAACGGGGGACTGATGAACACCGGGGAGCTGTTTTTT.

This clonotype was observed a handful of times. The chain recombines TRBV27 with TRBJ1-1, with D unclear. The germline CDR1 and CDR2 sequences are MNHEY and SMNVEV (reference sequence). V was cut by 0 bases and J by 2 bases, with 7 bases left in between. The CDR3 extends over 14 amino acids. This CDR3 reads CASSLSTLNTEAFF. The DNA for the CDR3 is TGTGCCAGCAGTTTATCCACTTTAAACACTGAAGCTTTCTTT.

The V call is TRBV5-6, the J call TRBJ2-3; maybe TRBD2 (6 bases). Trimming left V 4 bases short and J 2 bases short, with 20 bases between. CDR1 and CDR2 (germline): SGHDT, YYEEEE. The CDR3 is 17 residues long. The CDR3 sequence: CASSTSGTPTPTDTQYF. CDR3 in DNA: TGTGCCAGCAGCACCTCTGGGACTCCTACCCCCACAGATACGCAGTATTTT.

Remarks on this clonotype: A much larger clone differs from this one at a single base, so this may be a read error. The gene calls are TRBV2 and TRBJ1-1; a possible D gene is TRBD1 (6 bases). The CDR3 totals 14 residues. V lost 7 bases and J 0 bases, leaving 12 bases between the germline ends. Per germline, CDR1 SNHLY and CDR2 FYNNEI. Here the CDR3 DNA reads TGTGCCAGCAATCCACGGACAGTGAACACTGAAGCTTTCTTT. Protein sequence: CASNPRTVNTEAFF. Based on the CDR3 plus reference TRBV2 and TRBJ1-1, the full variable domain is EPEVTQTPSHQVTQMGQEVILRCVPISNHLYFYWYRQILGQKVEFLVSFYNNEISEKSEIFDDQFSVERPDGSNFTLKIRSTKLEDSAMYFCASNPRTVNTEAFFGQGTRLTVV.

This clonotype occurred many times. The CDR3 DNA sequence: TGTGCCAGCAGCTTACCTTTCGAACCCCTCCACTTT. Its translation is CASSLPFEPLHF. V and J are TRBV7-2 and TRBJ1-6; D is ambiguous. CDR1 SGHTA and CDR2 FQGNSA come from the germline V gene. V was shortened by 2 bases and J by 12 bases, with 8 bases between the two germline ends. The CDR3 sequence is 12 residues long.

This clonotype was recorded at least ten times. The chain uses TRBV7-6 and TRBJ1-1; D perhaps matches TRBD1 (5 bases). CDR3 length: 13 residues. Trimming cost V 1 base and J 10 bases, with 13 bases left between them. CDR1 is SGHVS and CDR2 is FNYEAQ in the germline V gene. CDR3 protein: CASSLGTTAGAFF. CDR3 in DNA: TGTGCCAGCAGCTTAGGGACAACAGCAGGAGCTTTCTTT. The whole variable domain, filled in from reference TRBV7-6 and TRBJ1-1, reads GAGVSQSPRYKVTKRGQDVALRCDPISGHVSLYWYRQALGQGPEFLTYFNYEAQQDKSGLPNDRFSAERPEGSISTLTIQRTEQRDSAMYRCASSLGTTAGAFFGQGTRLTVV.

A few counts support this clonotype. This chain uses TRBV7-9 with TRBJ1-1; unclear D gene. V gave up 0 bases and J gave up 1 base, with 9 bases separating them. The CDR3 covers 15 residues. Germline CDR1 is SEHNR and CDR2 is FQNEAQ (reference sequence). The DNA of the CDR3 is TGTGCCAGCAGCTTAGCAATCGGCAGGAACACTGAAGCTTTCTTT. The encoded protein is CASSLAIGRNTEAFF.

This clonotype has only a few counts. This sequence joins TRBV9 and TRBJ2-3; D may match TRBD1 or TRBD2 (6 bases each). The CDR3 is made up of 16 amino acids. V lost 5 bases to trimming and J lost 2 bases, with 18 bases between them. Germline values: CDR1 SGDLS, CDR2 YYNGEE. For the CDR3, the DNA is TGTGCCAGCAGTAAAATGAGGGGGGCACCCACAGATACGCAGTATTTT. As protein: CASSKMRGAPTDTQYF.

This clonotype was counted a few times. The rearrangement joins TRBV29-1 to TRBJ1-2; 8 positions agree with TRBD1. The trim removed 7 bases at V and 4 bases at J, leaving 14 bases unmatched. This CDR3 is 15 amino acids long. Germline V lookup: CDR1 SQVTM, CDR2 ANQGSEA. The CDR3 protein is CSASQIAGGGYGYTF. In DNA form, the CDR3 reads TGCAGCGCCTCCCAAATCGCAGGGGGCGGCTATGGCTACACCTTC. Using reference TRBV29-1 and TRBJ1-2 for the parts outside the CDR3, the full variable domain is SAVISQKPSRDICQRGTSLTIQCQVDSQVTMMFWYRQQPGQSLTLIATANQGSEATYESGFVIDKFPISRPNLTFSTLTVSNMSPEDSSIYLCSASQIAGGGYGYTFGSGTRLTVV.

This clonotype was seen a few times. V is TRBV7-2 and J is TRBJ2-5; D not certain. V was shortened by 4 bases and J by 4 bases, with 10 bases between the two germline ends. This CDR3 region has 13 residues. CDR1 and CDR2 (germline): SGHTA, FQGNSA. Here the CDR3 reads CASSYAGRETQYF. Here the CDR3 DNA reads TGTGCCAGCAGCTACGCCGGGCGAGAGACCCAGTACTTC.

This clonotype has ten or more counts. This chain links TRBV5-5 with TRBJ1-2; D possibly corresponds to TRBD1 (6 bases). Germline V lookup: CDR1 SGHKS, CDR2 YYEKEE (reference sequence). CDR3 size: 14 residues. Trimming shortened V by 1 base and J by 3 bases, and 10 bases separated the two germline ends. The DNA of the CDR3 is TGTGCCAGCAGCTTGAGGGACACCGACTATGGCTACACCTTC. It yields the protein CASSLRDTDYGYTF.